The 4 T cell receptor beta chains presented below share a single source sample, sequenced in a study of blood T cell repertoires in COVID-19. Sequencing was performed with immunoSEQ multiplex PCR; in TCRdb, only in-frame clones are kept and a portion is missing. The profile shows some 250,000 clones, around nine tenths of them singletons. The sample comprised peripheral blood. All receptors derive from a man aged 25 to 40 with active or convalescent COVID-19.

The rearrangement links TRBV11-2 to TRBJ2-7; 7 bases are a match to TRBD1. The germline V gene has CDR1 SGHAT and CDR2 FQNNGV. This CDR3 is built from 14 residues. The V gene end was trimmed by 7 bases and the J gene end by 0 bases; junction bases not matched to a gene: 6. CDR3 coding DNA: TGTGCCAGCATGACAGGGTCCAGCTCCTACGAGCAGTACTTC. Encoded protein: CASMTGSSSYEQYF.

This rearrangement joins TRBV12-3 or TRBV12-4 to TRBJ2-5; D may be TRBD2 (7 bases). The CDR3 loop spans 12 amino acids. V was clipped by 4 bases and J by 5 bases, with 8 bases between them. The CDR3 DNA follows: TGTGCCAGCAGTTGGGGGGGCGAGACCCAGTACTTC. This sequence encodes CASSWGGETQYF.

The chain combines TRBV15 with TRBJ1-5, with 7 bases identical to TRBD1. The germline gives CDR1 LNHNV, CDR2 YYDKDF (reference sequence). Trimming at V came to 2 bases and at J to 5 bases, leaving 6 bases not matched to a gene. The CDR3 runs 15 residues. CDR3 sequence: CATSRYTRGDQPQHF. The CDR3 bases are TGTGCCACCAGCAGATATACCAGGGGGGATCAGCCCCAGCATTTT. The full variable domain, in which reference TRBV15 and TRBJ1-5 provide the parts outside the CDR3, is DAMVIQNPRYQVTQFGKPVTLSCSQTLNHNVMYWYQQKSSQAPKLLFHYYDKDFNNEADTPDNFQSRRPNTSFCFLDIRSPGLGDTAMYLCATSRYTRGDQPQHFGDGTRLSIL.

The chain employs TRBV7-9 and TRBJ1-1; D ambiguous. The V and J ends lost 5 bases and 4 bases respectively, with 11 bases between them. The CDR3 loop spans 13 amino acids. The germline V gene encodes CDR1 SEHNR and CDR2 FQNEAQ (reference sequence). The CDR3 reads CASSVERSTEAFF. CDR3 sequence (DNA): TGTGCCAGCAGCGTTGAGAGGAGCACTGAAGCTTTCTTT.